This paragraph reports one T cell receptor beta chain. Its specificity is unknown. This entry is derived from a study of blood T cells in healthy people across ages. A second PCR, run for roughly 6 to 11 cycles, used a sample-barcoded 5' primer plus a J-beta primer mix. Using its own MiXCR run on the 5' RACE reads, TCRdb lists one record per CDR3 protein. The data hold roughly 1,700,000 distinct CDR3 sequences, with 25% to 30% observed a single time. Per germline, CDR1 DFQATT and CDR2 SNEGSKA (reference sequence). The ends lost 5 bases at V and 6 bases at J; junction bases unmatched: 5. This CDR3 contains 14 residues. Drawn from each donor were 7.5 to 10 milliliters of peripheral blood. Study-wide results and limits: Lack of knowledge of donor CMV status possibly confounded expanded clonotype changes.

Material for sequencing was blood. This TCR was recovered from a woman aged 25 to 39 in good health. The J gene is TRBJ2-3, the V gene TRBV20-1; 13 bases match TRBD2. CDR3 protein: CSASGTSGADTQYF. CDR3 in DNA: TGCAGTGCTTCCGGGACTAGCGGGGCCGATACGCAGTATTTT.